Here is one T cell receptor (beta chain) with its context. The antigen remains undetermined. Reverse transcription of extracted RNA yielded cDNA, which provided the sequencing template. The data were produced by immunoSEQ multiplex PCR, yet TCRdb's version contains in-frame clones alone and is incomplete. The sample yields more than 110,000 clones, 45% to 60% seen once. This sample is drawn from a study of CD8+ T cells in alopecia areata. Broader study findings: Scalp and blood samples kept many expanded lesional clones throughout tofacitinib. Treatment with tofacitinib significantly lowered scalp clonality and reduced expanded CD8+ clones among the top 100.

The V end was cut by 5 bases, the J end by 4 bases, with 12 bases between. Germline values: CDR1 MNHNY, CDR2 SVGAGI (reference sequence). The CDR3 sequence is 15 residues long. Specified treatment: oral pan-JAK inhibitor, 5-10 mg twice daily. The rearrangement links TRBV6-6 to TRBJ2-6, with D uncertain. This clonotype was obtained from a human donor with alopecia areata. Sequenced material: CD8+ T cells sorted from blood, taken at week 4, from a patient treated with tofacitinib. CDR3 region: CASSLFNSGANVLTF. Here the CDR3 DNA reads TGTGCCAGCAGTCTATTTAACTCCGGGGCCAACGTCCTGACTTTC.